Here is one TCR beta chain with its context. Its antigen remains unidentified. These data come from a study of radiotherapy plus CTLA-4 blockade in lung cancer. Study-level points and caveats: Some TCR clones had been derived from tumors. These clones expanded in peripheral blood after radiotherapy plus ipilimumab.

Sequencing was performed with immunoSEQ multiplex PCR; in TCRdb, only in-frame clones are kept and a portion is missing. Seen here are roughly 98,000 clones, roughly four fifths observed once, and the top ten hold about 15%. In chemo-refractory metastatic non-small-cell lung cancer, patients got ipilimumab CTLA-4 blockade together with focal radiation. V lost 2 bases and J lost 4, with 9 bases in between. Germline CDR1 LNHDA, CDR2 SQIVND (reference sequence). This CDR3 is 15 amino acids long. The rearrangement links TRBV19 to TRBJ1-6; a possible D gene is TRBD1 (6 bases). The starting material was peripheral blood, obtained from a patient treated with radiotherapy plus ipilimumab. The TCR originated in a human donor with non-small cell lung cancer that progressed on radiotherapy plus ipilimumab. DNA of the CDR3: TGTGCCAGTAGTATACCGGACAGATATAATTCACCCCTCCACTTT. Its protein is CASSIPDRYNSPLHF.